Below, one T cell receptor (beta chain) is given with its context. Its target is not known. The data originate from a study of CD8 T cells in ankylosing spondylitis. The CDR3 is made up of 14 amino acids. After removal of 5 bases from V and 5 bases from J, the junction contained 5 bases not matched to a gene. Study-level findings and limits: Disease-linked clones were reportedly significantly enriched in matched ankylosing spondylitis synovial fluid.

Each TCR beta library was made by quantitative 5'-RACE that incorporated molecular barcodes. TCRdb used MiXCR to reprocess the 5' RACE reads, holding one entry per CDR3 protein. The sample includes roughly 180,000 distinct CDR3 sequences, under 15% seen only once; the top ten take approximately 10%. The TCR comes from a female donor with ankylosing spondylitis or in good health (not recorded which). The sample taken for sequencing was blood, either unsorted or a sorted T cell fraction (not recorded which). The chain employs TRBV12-3 or TRBV12-4 and TRBJ1-2; 10 positions agree with TRBD1. CDR3 in amino acids: CASSPGTGEYGYTF. The CDR3 bases are TGTGCCAGCAGTCCGGGGACAGGGGAGTATGGCTACACCTTC.